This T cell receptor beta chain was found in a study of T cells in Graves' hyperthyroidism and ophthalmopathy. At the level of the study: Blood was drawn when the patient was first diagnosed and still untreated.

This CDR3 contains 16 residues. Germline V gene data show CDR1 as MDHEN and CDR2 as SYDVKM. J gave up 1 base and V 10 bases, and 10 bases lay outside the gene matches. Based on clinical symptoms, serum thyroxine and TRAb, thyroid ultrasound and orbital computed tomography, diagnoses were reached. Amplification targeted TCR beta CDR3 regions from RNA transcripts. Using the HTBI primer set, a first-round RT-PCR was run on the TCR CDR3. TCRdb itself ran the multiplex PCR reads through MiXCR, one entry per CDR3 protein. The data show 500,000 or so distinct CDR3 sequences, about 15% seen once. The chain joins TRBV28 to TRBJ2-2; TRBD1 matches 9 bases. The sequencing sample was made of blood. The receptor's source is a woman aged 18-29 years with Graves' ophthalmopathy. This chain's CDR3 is CAIQNPGQGNTGELFF. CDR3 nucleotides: TGTGCCATCCAAAACCCGGGACAGGGGAACACCGGGGAGCTGTTTTTT.